Listed here is a single T cell receptor beta chain. The antigen is not known. The data originate from a study of cytomegalovirus exposure and HLA in healthy donors. Across the whole study: Clustering assigned about 80% of the 350 to 450 genotyped donors to the Caucasian-associated ancestry cluster.

V was pared by 6 bases and J by 3 bases, with 15 bases between. Looked up from germline, CDR1 is MNHEY and CDR2 is SVGAGI. The CDR3 loop spans 14 amino acids. Use of 60 Vbeta and 13 Jbeta primers characterized the PCR. Some clones are missing from TCRdb's copy, which holds only in-frame ones; the method was immunoSEQ multiplex PCR. The sample has 85,000 to 100,000 clones; approximately 64% are singletons. Overall study findings and caveats: HLA allele associations emerged for some 16,000 TCR beta sequences in a later analysis, at 0.05 false discovery rate.

The chain is built from TRBV6-5 and TRBJ2-7, with D tentatively TRBD1 (6 bases). This clonotype was obtained from a man between 60 and 75 years old in good health and CMV-seronegative. The specimen was PBMCs. CDR3 region: CASSPGAPNYEQYF. CDR3 DNA: TGTGCCAGCAGCCCAGGGGCCCCGAACTACGAGCAGTACTTC.